This TCR beta chain came from a study of cytomegalovirus exposure and HLA in healthy donors. 60 Vbeta and 13 Jbeta primers were used in PCR. Repertoires were generated with immunoSEQ multiplex PCR, while TCRdb's copy carries only in-frame clones and drops some. The repertoire consists of 150,000 to 250,000 clones, with 70% to 85% occurring once and the leading ten covering about 0.092%. Specimen: PBMCs. The origin of this receptor is a boy younger than 10 in good health and CMV-seronegative.

CDR3 in amino acids: CASSPRGSGELFF. In nucleotides, the CDR3 is TGTGCCAGCTCACCCAGGGGGTCCGGGGAGCTGTTTTTT. The J gene is TRBJ2-2, the V gene TRBV18; 7 nucleotides line up with TRBD1. Unmatched junction bases numbered 1, after V lost 3 bases and J lost 6 bases. The germline gives CDR1 KGHSH, CDR2 LQKENI. The length of the CDR3 is 13 residues.